What follows describes a single T cell receptor beta chain. The sample is drawn from a study of control samples from healthy donors and cancer patients. Germline V gives CDR1 KGHSH, CDR2 LQKENI. The CDR3 has 15 residues. Trimming stripped 0 bases from V and 7 bases from J, with 10 bases between. This table comes from immunoSEQ multiplex PCR, and its TCRdb copy is limited to in-frame clones, with some not included. In total, the table holds some 190,000 clones. Sequencing used blood. The rearrangement joins TRBV18 to TRBJ1-6; perhaps TRBD1 as D (6 bases). This clonotype originated in a woman in her thirties in good health. Here the CDR3 DNA reads TGTGCCAGCTCACCACCGGACAGCCACAATTCACCCCTCCACTTT. This translates into CASSPPDSHNSPLHF.